This entry lists 29 T cell receptor beta chains sequenced from one sample in a study of CD8 T cells in ankylosing spondylitis. TCRdb processed the 5' RACE reads anew with MiXCR; each CDR3 protein has one entry. Counted here are some 120,000 distinct CDR3 sequences, roughly 13% occurring once; the ten biggest clones make up approximately 3%. The sequencing sample was made of blood, either unsorted or a sorted T cell fraction (not recorded which). These receptors were obtained from a female donor with ankylosing spondylitis or in good health (not recorded which).

With regard to this clonotype: It may be a read error: a sequence one base away is much more abundant. The chain uses TRBV12-3 or TRBV12-4 and TRBJ2-2; no firm D call. This CDR3 contains 14 residues. V was cut by 5 bases and J by 4 bases, with 11 bases left in between. This chain's CDR3 is CASSRLESTGELFF. CDR3 coding DNA: TGTGCCAGCAGTCGTTTGGAGAGCACCGGGGAGCTGTTTTTT.

This chain uses TRBV6-5 with TRBJ2-7; the match to TRBD2 covers 8 bases. V shed 2 bases and J 3 bases; nucleotides not matched to a gene: 15. CDR1 is MNHEY, CDR2 SVGAGI, per germline. The CDR3 loop spans 18 amino acids. The CDR3 reads CASSYTALAVGSYYEQYF. The CDR3 DNA reads as TGTGCCAGCAGTTACACCGCACTAGCGGTAGGGAGTTACTACGAGCAGTACTTC.

The chain has TRBV2 and TRBJ1-5; D remains unclear. Per germline, CDR1 SNHLY and CDR2 FYNNEI. The CDR3 sequence is 14 residues long. V was cut by 6 bases and J by 6 bases, with 15 bases left in between. The CDR3 nucleotides read TGTGCCAGCAGGTTGGACGGGATGGGTCAGCCCCAGCATTTT. As protein: CASRLDGMGQPQHF.

This clonotype was found a few times. The chain employs TRBV20-1 and TRBJ2-2; D gene uncertain. Germline CDR1 DFQATT, CDR2 SNEGSKA (reference sequence). V was shortened by 3 bases and J by 4 bases, with 9 bases between the two germline ends. CDR3 length: 13 amino acids. The CDR3 DNA sequence: TGCAGTGCTAGGGACCGATTCACCGGGGAGCTGTTTTTT. Protein sequence: CSARDRFTGELFF.

The chain has TRBV27 and TRBJ2-7; 7 bases are a match to TRBD1. Germline CDR1 is MNHEY and CDR2 is SMNVEV (reference sequence). The CDR3 extends over 14 amino acids. V lost 6 bases, J lost 4 bases, and 9 bases stayed unmatched. CDR3 sequence (DNA): TGTGCCAGCAGACTGTCGGGGACAGCTTACGAGCAGTACTTC. This codes for CASRLSGTAYEQYF.

In its sample, this clonotype was seen once. This sequence joins TRBV3-1 and TRBJ2-7; 13 bases match TRBD2. Germline assignment: CDR1 LGHDT and CDR2 YNNKEL (reference sequence). The junction had 14 bases not matched to a gene; V was cut back by 4 bases and J by 5 bases. The CDR3 consists of 18 residues. The CDR3 loop is CASSRSLLAGGKGNEQYF. DNA of the CDR3: TGTGCCAGCAGCCGAAGTCTACTAGCGGGAGGGAAAGGGAACGAGCAGTACTTC.

This clonotype has more than one count but fewer than ten. This chain connects TRBV23-1 to TRBJ1-4, with D maybe TRBD1 (6 bases). TRBV23-1 is flagged as an ORF with uncertain function. The CDR3 sequence is 18 residues long. With 3 bases removed from V and 4 bases from J, the gap between germline ends came to 21 bases. The CDR3 nucleotides are TGCGCCAGCAGTCACCCTCGTCGACGGGGGCAGAATAATGAAAAACTGTTTTTT. It yields the protein CASSHPRRRGQNNEKLFF.

This clonotype was found many times. J is TRBJ2-7 and V is TRBV12-3 or TRBV12-4; D perhaps matches TRBD2 (6 bases). Trimming stripped 1 base from V and 6 bases from J, with 16 bases between. The CDR3 runs 15 residues. The CDR3 spells CASSLVVLAGGEQYF. CDR3 nucleotides: TGTGCCAGCAGTTTAGTAGTACTAGCTGGCGGCGAGCAGTACTTC.

This clonotype has more than one count but fewer than ten. The chain is built from TRBV10-3 and TRBJ2-2; 8 bases match TRBD2. This CDR3 has 17 amino acids. The germline V gene encodes CDR1 ENHRY and CDR2 SYGVKD. Germline trimming cut 7 bases from V and 0 bases from J; bases unmatched to any gene: 10. The chain's CDR3 is CAITGGHTDANTGELFF. For the CDR3, the DNA is TGTGCCATCACGGGGGGGCATACAGACGCGAACACCGGGGAGCTGTTTTTT.

The genes are TRBV11-2 and TRBJ2-1, with TRBD2 identical over 10 bases. CDR3 length: 15 residues. CDR1 and CDR2 (germline): SGHAT, FQNNGV. The V gene end was trimmed by 1 base and the J gene end by 9 bases; junction bases not matched to a gene: 6. The CDR3 loop is CASSLGLAGVSEQFF. CDR3 in DNA: TGTGCCAGCAGCTTAGGGCTAGCGGGAGTATCTGAGCAGTTCTTC.

This clonotype was seen at least ten times. V is TRBV20-1 and J is TRBJ2-3, with D perhaps TRBD2 (6 bases). The length of the CDR3 is 13 residues. Germline CDR1 DFQATT, CDR2 SNEGSKA (reference sequence). V lost 3 bases and J lost 9, with 16 bases in between. Here the CDR3 DNA reads TGCAGTGCTAGTCAACTACCCGCGGGGACGCAGTATTTT. Translated: CSASQLPAGTQYF.

The chain recombines TRBV2 with TRBJ2-1; TRBD2 matches at 9 bases. J was trimmed by 6 bases and V by 3 bases; bases with no gene match: 6. CDR1 and CDR2 (germline): SNHLY, FYNNEI. The CDR3 is 15 amino acids. As DNA, the CDR3 is TGTGCCAGCAGTGACTTTGCGGGGGGGCCCAATGAGCAGTTCTTC. It is translated as CASSDFAGGPNEQFF.

CDR3 amino acids: CASSARTSGGTQYF. The CDR3 nucleotides are TGTGCCAGCAGTGCCCGGACTAGCGGGGGGACGCAGTATTTT. The chain employs TRBV12-3 or TRBV12-4 and TRBJ2-3; TRBD2 matches at 14 bases. The length of the CDR3 is 14 residues. The junction had 4 bases not matched to a gene; V was cut back by 5 bases and J by 9 bases.

CDR3 DNA: TGTGCCAGCAGCTTACGTGGGCAGAACAATGAGCAGTTCTTC. The encoded protein is CASSLRGQNNEQFF. V gene TRBV7-6 combines with J gene TRBJ2-1; D gene unclear. CDR3 length equals 14 residues. V was cut by 2 bases and J by 5 bases, with 10 bases left in between. Germline CDR1 is SGHVS and CDR2 is FNYEAQ.

This clonotype was seen at least ten times. The chain uses TRBV12-3 or TRBV12-4 and TRBJ1-4; 10 bases are a match to TRBD1. V lost 6 bases, J lost 8 bases, and 0 bases stayed unmatched. The CDR3 loop spans 12 amino acids. CDR3 loop: CASRGQGEKLFF. Written as DNA, the CDR3 is TGTGCCAGCAGGGGACAGGGGGAAAAACTGTTTTTT.

This clonotype appeared many times. The rearrangement joins TRBV14 to TRBJ1-3; D may be TRBD1 (5 bases). The CDR3 loop spans 13 amino acids. The V gene's germline CDR1 is SGHDN and CDR2 FVKESK. V lost 4 bases to trimming and J lost 3 bases, with 7 bases between them. The DNA of the CDR3 is TGTGCCAGCAGCCTAACAGGTGGAAACACCATATATTTT. Its translation: CASSLTGGNTIYF. Variable domain in full (rest from reference TRBV14 and TRBJ1-3): EAGVTQFPSHSVIEKGQTVTLRCDPISGHDNLYWYRRVMGKEIKFLLHFVKESKQDESGMPNNRFLAERTGGTYSTLKVQPAELEDSGVYFCASSLTGGNTIYFGEGSWLTVV.

This clonotype was picked up a small number of times. This sequence joins TRBV3-1 and TRBJ2-2; no clear D. The CDR3 loop spans 13 amino acids. Trimming took 6 bases from V and 7 from J, leaving 12 bases between them. Germline V lookup: CDR1 LGHDT, CDR2 YNNKEL (reference sequence). Written as DNA, the CDR3 is TGTGCCAGCAGAGGCTCTCCAAACGGGGAGCTGTTTTTT. Its translation: CASRGSPNGELFF.

This clonotype was observed many times. The V and J genes are TRBV21-1 and TRBJ2-7. TRBV21-1 corresponds to a pseudogene. The CDR3 spans 14 residues. CDR3 nucleotides: TGTGCCAGCAGCAAACATAACGGATCCTACGAGCAGTACTTC. Residues: CASSKHNGSYEQYF.

This clonotype was counted many times. The chain is built from TRBV27 and TRBJ1-4; unclear D gene. Trimming took 5 bases from V and 13 from J, leaving 11 bases between them. Germline lookup yields CDR1 MNHEY and CDR2 SMNVEV (reference sequence). This CDR3 region has 11 residues. The CDR3 DNA is TGTGCCAGCAGTCCTGGACGGGGACTGTTTTTT. Translated, it gives CASSPGRGLFF.

This clonotype was counted between two and nine times. The rearrangement links TRBV20-1 to TRBJ2-3, with 10 bases aligning to TRBD2. Looked up from germline, CDR1 is DFQATT and CDR2 is SNEGSKA (reference sequence). V gave up 5 bases and J gave up 6 bases; unmatched junction bases: 8. The CDR3 is made up of 14 amino acids. The CDR3 loop reads CSALGLAGDDTQYF. CDR3 sequence (DNA): TGCAGTGCTCTGGGGCTAGCGGGGGACGATACGCAGTATTTT.

This clonotype has more than one count but fewer than ten. The chain joins TRBV20-1 to TRBJ2-7, with TRBD2 as a possible D gene (6 bases). The germline V gene has CDR1 DFQATT and CDR2 SNEGSKA (reference sequence). Trimming took off 1 base at V and 6 bases at J, with 19 bases between the two ends. The CDR3 sequence is 15 residues long. CDR3 bases: TGCAGTGCTAGAGGTACCCTGGAGGGTTCGCGCGAGCAGTACTTC. As protein: CSARGTLEGSREQYF.

Remarks on this clonotype: A much more abundant neighbour one base away suggests this may be a read error. The CDR3 here is CANSLGTGGSQETQYF. The CDR3 region has the DNA TGTGCCAACAGCTTAGGGACAGGGGGCTCACAAGAGACCCAGTACTTC. The chain carries TRBV7-6 and TRBJ2-5; 12 nucleotides align to TRBD1. From germline, CDR1 is SGHVS and CDR2 FNYEAQ. CDR3 size: 16 residues. Full variable domain (missing parts from reference TRBV7-6 and TRBJ2-5): GAGVSQSPRYKVTKRGQDVALRCDPISGHVSLYWYRQALGQGPEFLTYFNYEAQQDKSGLPNDRFSAERPEGSISTLTIQRTEQRDSAMYRCANSLGTGGSQETQYFGPGTRLLVL.

This clonotype was seen ten or more times. V and J are TRBV3-1 and TRBJ2-3; no definite D call. The V gene's germline CDR1 is LGHDT and CDR2 YNNKEL (reference sequence). There are 12 residues in the CDR3. Between the trimmed V and J ends, which lost 0 bases and 3 bases, there was a span of 1 base. The CDR3 DNA reads as TGTGCCAGCAGCCAAGAGACAGATACGCAGTATTTT. This encodes CASSQETDTQYF.

This clonotype was counted many times. The J gene is TRBJ1-5, the V gene TRBV9; a possible D gene is TRBD1 (5 bases). The germline V gene has CDR1 SGDLS and CDR2 YYNGEE. The CDR3 extends over 12 amino acids. Trimming removed 7 bases from V and 9 bases from J, with 14 bases in between. The CDR3 DNA sequence: TGTGCCAGCGGGGATATTGGGGGGCCCCAGCATTTT. It yields the protein CASGDIGGPQHF.

This clonotype has ten or more counts. The V gene is TRBV6-4, the J gene TRBJ2-1, with 11 bases that match TRBD2. CDR1 is MRHNA, CDR2 SNTAGT, per germline. This CDR3 spans 15 amino acids. With V trimmed by 0 bases and J by 6 bases, 1 base remained unmatched. CDR3 in amino acids: CASSDSSGGVNEQFF. As DNA, the CDR3 is TGTGCCAGCAGTGACTCTAGCGGGGGGGTCAATGAGCAGTTCTTC.

This clonotype showed up just once. The chain recombines TRBV24-1 with TRBJ2-2, with 7 positions matching TRBD1. This CDR3 region has 13 residues. Germline V lookup: CDR1 KGHDR, CDR2 SFDVKD. With 12 bases clipped from V and 4 bases from J, the junction kept 7 bases outside the gene matches. CDR3 residues: CASTGEVTGELFF. CDR3 nucleotides: TGTGCCTCCACAGGGGAAGTCACCGGGGAGCTGTTTTTT.

In the case of this clonotype: Just one base apart from a much larger clone, this may be a read error. The V call is TRBV7-3, the J call TRBJ1-2; no reliable D call. The V gene lost 5 bases and the J gene lost 7 bases, with 14 bases spanning the gap. This CDR3 comprises 13 residues. The germline V gene encodes CDR1 SGHTA and CDR2 FQGTGA. The CDR3 protein is CASSHGGNTGYTF. In DNA form, the CDR3 reads TGTGCCAGCAGCCATGGTGGGAATACTGGCTACACCTTC.

This chain links TRBV7-9 with TRBJ1-4, with 8 bases lining up with TRBD1. The CDR3 contains 16 residues. Germline CDR1 reads SEHNR; CDR2 reads FQNEAQ (reference sequence). The V and J ends lost 5 bases and 8 bases, in that order; junction bases with no gene match: 13. As DNA, the CDR3 is TGTGCCAGCAGCCTTGGCGGACAGGGTTCAGGCGAAAAACTGTTTTTT. Amino acids: CASSLGGQGSGEKLFF. Drawing the rest from reference TRBV7-9 and TRBJ1-4, the complete variable domain is DTGVSQNPRHKITKRGQNVTFRCDPISEHNRLYWYRQTLGQGPEFLTYFQNEAQLEKSRLLSDRFSAERPKGSFSTLEIQRTEQGDSAMYLCASSLGGQGSGEKLFFGSGTQLSVL.

This clonotype was seen at least ten times. J is TRBJ1-1 and V is TRBV6-2 or TRBV6-3; 11 nucleotides line up with TRBD1. V lost 4 bases to trimming and J lost 11 bases; unmatched junction nucleotides: 6. This CDR3 comprises 13 residues. CDR1 is MNHEY, CDR2 SVGEGT, per germline. In DNA, the CDR3 is TGTGCCAGCAGTTGGAGGACAGGGGGCTTTGCTTTCTTT. It codes for CASSWRTGGFAFF.